This T cell receptor beta chain derives from a study of control samples from healthy donors and cancer patients (dated by TCRdb to the early 2020s). Only one count was recorded for this clone. Its specific antigen is unknown. One base away there is no much larger clone; base qualities are not given. The library was prepared using the immunoSEQ multiplex PCR assay. TCRdb took this table from immuneACCESS and kept in-frame rearrangements with V and J called. Such tables lack part of the clones; where checked against another copy, unresolved V genes explain under half of the gap, and the rest is unexplained. A total of tens of thousands of clones appear in this sample, over 75% of them only once. The ten largest clones capture 3% to 4% of the sample. The CDR3 holds 13 amino acids from the cysteine to the phenylalanine. Only CDR3 DNA remains: 39 bases, in frame from the first base. From the germline V gene (reference sequence), CDR1 is MNHEY and CDR2 is SMNVEV. For this chain, trimming is 6 bases at the V end and 4 bases at the J end, and the number of junction bases without a gene match is 4.

The sample taken for sequencing was blood. The sequence was obtained from a woman in her fifties or sixties in good health. The chain is made from TRBV27 and TRBJ1-1, with 8 middle bases fitting TRBD1. Here the CDR3 is given as CASSSTGGTEAFF. The nucleotide sequence reads TGTGCCAGCAGCTCAACAGGGGGCACTGAAGCTTTCTTT.